The subject of this entry is one T cell receptor (beta chain). The sample originates from a study of blood T cell repertoires in COVID-19. Profiling relied on immunoSEQ multiplex PCR, and the TCRdb table lists in-frame clones only, not all of them. Of approximately 290,000 clones listed, approximately 83% were seen once; the top ten hold roughly 14%. CDR1 and CDR2 from the germline V gene are SGHTA and FQGTGA. The CDR3 runs 17 residues. V lost 4 bases to trimming and J lost 5 bases; unmatched junction nucleotides: 13. The chain combines TRBV7-3 with TRBJ2-1; 8 bases are shared with TRBD1. This TCR was sampled from a person aged 65 to 85 with COVID-19, enrolled during active disease. Sequences were obtained from peripheral blood. CDR3 amino acids: CASSSRTGTGVNNEQFF. CDR3 DNA sequence: TGTGCCAGCAGCTCCCGGACAGGGACGGGGGTGAACAATGAGCAGTTCTTC.